Each of the 16 T cell receptor beta chains below was sequenced from the same sample in a study of metastatic and nonmetastatic thyroid tumors. No patient received treatment before thyroid surgery. TCRdb re-called the PCR reads through MiXCR. The table has 70,000 or so clones, approximately 15% seen once. The sequenced sample consisted of blood. All receptors come from a male donor with papillary thyroid cancer or a benign thyroid nodule (not recorded which). Some clones in this sample may be carry-over from other donors' samples.

This clone was seen at least ten times. Different DNA sequences within this sample yield the same CDR3. The CDR3 DNA is TGTGCCAGCACTAGCGGGGCACTCAATGAGCAGTTCTTC. Translated: CASTSGALNEQFF. V gene TRBV2 combines with J gene TRBJ2-1; 9 positions match TRBD2. V gave up 7 bases and J gave up 6 bases; unmatched junction bases: 4. From germline, CDR1 is SNHLY and CDR2 FYNNEI. This CDR3 has 13 residues.

This clone was detected only a few times. A read error may be the cause here, since a much bigger clone is one base away. V and J are TRBV3-1 and TRBJ1-6; 7 nucleotides align to TRBD1. Germline values: CDR1 LGHDT, CDR2 YNNKEL (reference sequence). CDR3 size: 16 residues. Trimming removed 1 base from V and 7 bases from J; junction bases left unmatched: 7. The CDR3 sequence is CASSQVMTGFNSPLHF. The CDR3, as DNA: TGTGCCAGCAGCCAAGTTATGACAGGGTTCAATTCACCCCTCCACTTT.

Ten or more counts support this clone. The V gene is TRBV20-1, the J gene TRBJ2-4, with 12 bases that match TRBD2. Germline V gene sequence: CDR1 DFQATT, CDR2 SNEGSKA (reference sequence). V lost 0 bases, J lost 3 bases, and 15 bases stayed unmatched. The CDR3 spans 20 residues. Written as DNA, the CDR3 is TGCAGTGCTAGAGACCCCCGGCTAGCGGGAGGGCCATGGGGCAAAAACATTCAGTACTTC. Its translation is CSARDPRLAGGPWGKNIQYF.

This clone has a count of ten or more. As DNA, the CDR3 is TGTGCCAGCAGTGAAGGAGGGGACATTCAGTACTTC. Translated: CASSEGGDIQYF. The rearrangement uses TRBV2 and TRBJ2-4, with D possibly being TRBD1 or TRBD2 (5 bases each). The CDR3 consists of 12 residues. Per germline, CDR1 SNHLY and CDR2 FYNNEI. V lost 1 base and J 8 bases, leaving 6 bases between the germline ends.

This clone was counted at least ten times. The chain recombines TRBV6-2 or TRBV6-3 with TRBJ1-5, with D perhaps TRBD1 (5 bases). With 3 bases removed from V and 3 bases from J, the gap between germline ends came to 9 bases. The germline V gene encodes CDR1 MNHEY and CDR2 SVGEGT. This CDR3 region has 14 residues. DNA for the CDR3: TGTGCCAGCAGTTATATGACAGTCAATCAGCCCCAGCATTTT. This encodes CASSYMTVNQPQHF.

The CDR3 nucleotides are TGTGCCAGCAGCCACTCCAACTACGAGCAGTACTTC. Translating it yields CASSHSNYEQYF. The rearrangement joins TRBV3-1 to TRBJ2-7; the D is unclear. This CDR3 comprises 12 residues. V lost 3 bases to trimming and J lost 3 bases, with 6 bases between them. Germline CDR1 LGHDT, CDR2 YNNKEL (reference sequence).

This clone was seen at least ten times. This chain uses TRBV11-2 with TRBJ1-5; 7 bases are a match to TRBD1. The V gene's germline CDR1 is SGHAT and CDR2 FQNNGV. The CDR3 sequence is 16 residues long. The V segment lost 2 bases and the J segment 4 bases; nucleotides outside the gene matches: 8. The CDR3 sequence: CASSLNSPGQNQPQHF. In DNA form, the CDR3 reads TGTGCCAGCAGCTTAAATTCGCCGGGACAGAATCAGCCCCAGCATTTT.

This clone was observed at least ten times. The CDR3, as DNA: TGTGCCAGCAGTTTTTTGGGAAGGGAGGACACTGAAGCTTTCTTT. Translating gives CASSFLGREDTEAFF. The chain employs TRBV27 and TRBJ1-1; no clear D. The germline V gene has CDR1 MNHEY and CDR2 SMNVEV (reference sequence). The CDR3 extends over 15 amino acids. The V gene lost 3 bases and the J gene lost 3 bases, with 14 bases spanning the gap.

Ten or more counts support this clone. The chain links TRBV7-9 to TRBJ2-5, with D possibly matching TRBD2 (5 bases). This CDR3 has 13 amino acids. From germline, CDR1 is SEHNR and CDR2 FQNEAQ (reference sequence). Trimming removed 1 base from V and 5 bases from J, with 8 bases in between. CDR3 DNA: TGTGCCAGCAGCTTAGGGACTCCGGAGACCCAGTACTTC. Translation gives CASSLGTPETQYF.

This clone was counted only a few times. A much larger clonotype is one base distant, so this may be a read error. Other DNA sequences of this sample code for an identical CDR3. The rearrangement uses TRBV2 and TRBJ2-7; 7 nucleotides line up with TRBD1. Looked up from germline, CDR1 is SNHLY and CDR2 is FYNNEI. V lost 5 bases, J lost 2 bases, and 3 bases stayed unmatched. This CDR3 comprises 13 residues. The CDR3 DNA reads as TGTGCCAGCAGTCGACAGGGTGCCTACGAGCAGTACGTC. Translating it yields CASSRQGAYEQYV.

This clone was picked up many times. This chain uses TRBV4-1 with TRBJ2-7; the match to TRBD2 covers 8 bases. The CDR3 contains 19 residues. CDR1 MGHRA and CDR2 YSYEKL come from the germline V gene. J gave up 7 bases and V 1 base, and 21 bases lay outside the gene matches. CDR3 sequence reads: CASSQVLETGREAPREQYF. The CDR3 DNA reads as TGCGCCAGCAGCCAAGTATTGGAGACTGGGCGGGAGGCTCCGAGGGAGCAGTACTTC.

This clone came up many times. The chain recombines TRBV7-8 with TRBJ2-5, with D perhaps matching TRBD2 (6 bases). The germline V and J ends were trimmed by 5 bases and 5 bases, with 18 bases remaining between them. The CDR3 length is 15 residues. Germline loops: CDR1 SGHVS, CDR2 FQNEAQ. The chain's CDR3 is CASSPRRELKETQYF. The CDR3 DNA is TGTGCCAGCAGCCCCCGGAGGGAATTGAAGGAGACCCAGTACTTC.

V is TRBV6-1 and J is TRBJ1-6, with a possible D match to TRBD1 (6 bases). The CDR3 spans 16 residues. CDR1 and CDR2 (germline): MNHNS, SASEGT. V lost 4 bases to trimming and J lost 0 bases, with 10 bases between them. The CDR3 region is CASSGRGGSYNSPLHF. For the CDR3, the DNA is TGTGCCAGCAGTGGCAGGGGAGGCTCCTATAATTCACCCCTCCACTTT.

This clone has ten or more counts. The V and J genes are TRBV7-3 and TRBJ2-2; 8 bases are a match to TRBD1. The CDR3 is 13 amino acids. J gave up 8 bases and V 5 bases, and 4 bases lay outside the gene matches. CDR1 SGHTA and CDR2 FQGTGA come from the germline V gene. CDR3 sequence reads: CASSLTGVGELFF. The CDR3 DNA reads as TGTGCCAGCAGCCTGACAGGGGTGGGGGAGCTGTTTTTT.

This clone has ten or more counts. The chain has TRBV12-3 or TRBV12-4 and TRBJ1-1; perhaps TRBD1 as D (6 bases). The V end lost 6 bases, the J end lost 0 bases, and 11 bases lay between the germline ends. This CDR3 comprises 14 residues. Here the CDR3 DNA reads TGTGCCAGCAGCAGACAGGCCGTGAACACTGAAGCTTTCTTT. This encodes CASSRQAVNTEAFF.

Turning to this clone: The same CDR3 is also encoded by other DNA sequences in this sample. This chain joins TRBV7-2 and TRBJ2-7, with D uncertain. The V gene lost 9 bases and the J gene lost 6 bases, with 15 bases spanning the gap. The CDR3 is made up of 12 amino acids. In germline, CDR1 is SGHTA, CDR2 FQGNSA. This chain's CDR3 is CASSPERREQYF. In DNA form, the CDR3 reads TGTGCCAGTAGCCCAGAAAGGCGCGAGCAGTACTTC.